A single sample is the source of the 31 T cell receptor beta chains below, sequenced in a study of CD8+ T cells in alopecia areata. Treatment here: oral pan-JAK inhibitor, 5-10 mg twice daily. Extracted from the samples, RNA was reverse transcribed into cDNA to serve as the sequencing template. Produced via immunoSEQ multiplex PCR; TCRdb's table is partial and in-frame only. Of about 190,000 clones listed, 64% are singletons. The sample here was CD4+ T cells sorted from blood, taken at week 4, from a patient treated with tofacitinib. These receptors all stem from a human donor with alopecia areata.

For the CDR3, the DNA is TGTGCCAGCAGCTTCCCCGGGGCCAACGTCCTGACTTTC. It translates to CASSFPGANVLTF. The chain recombines TRBV7-2 with TRBJ2-6; D unclear. The CDR3 has 13 residues. Germline CDR1 reads SGHTA; CDR2 reads FQGNSA. Trimming shortened V by 3 bases and J by 4 bases, and 4 bases separated the two germline ends.

With respect to this clone: Different DNA sequences within this sample yield the same CDR3. The J gene is TRBJ1-1, the V gene TRBV5-1; D might be TRBD1 (6 bases). The CDR3 is 13 residues long. Trimming took 2 bases from V and 3 from J, leaving 8 bases between them. Germline CDR1 is SGHRS and CDR2 is YFSETQ. The CDR3 spells CASSFKGDTEAFF. The CDR3 coding sequence is TGCGCCAGCAGCTTTAAGGGGGACACTGAAGCTTTCTTT.

This clone showed up just a few times. V is TRBV29-1 and J is TRBJ1-1, with a weak D call TRBD1 (6 bases). There are 13 residues in the CDR3. Germline CDR1 SQVTM, CDR2 ANQGSEA. Trimming removed 6 bases from V and 4 bases from J, with 15 bases in between. CDR3 bases: TGCAGCGTGACAGGTGGTGTGGGCACTGAAGCTTTCTTT. Translated, it gives CSVTGGVGTEAFF.

For the CDR3, the DNA is TGCAGCGTGAAGGGGGACATGAACACTGAAGCTTTCTTT. The encoded protein is CSVKGDMNTEAFF. The rearrangement joins TRBV29-1 to TRBJ1-1, with D perhaps TRBD1 (6 bases). This CDR3 comprises 13 residues. The germline V gene has CDR1 SQVTM and CDR2 ANQGSEA. V shed 6 bases and J shed 0 bases, with 11 bases lying between them.

The V call is TRBV5-1, the J call TRBJ2-3; no firm D call. The CDR3 sequence is 15 residues long. Looked up from germline, CDR1 is SGHRS and CDR2 is YFSETQ. V lost 0 bases and J 5 bases, leaving 13 bases between the germline ends. The chain's CDR3 is CASSLANMVGDTQYF. For the CDR3, the DNA is TGCGCCAGCAGCTTGGCCAACATGGTGGGAGATACGCAGTATTTT.

This clone was observed a handful of times. The genes are TRBV29-1 and TRBJ1-5; weak D call: TRBD1 (5 bases). Germline V gene data show CDR1 as SQVTM and CDR2 as ANQGSEA. The CDR3 contains 13 residues. Trimming removed 3 bases at V and 3 bases at J, with 9 bases between. CDR3 in amino acids: CSVDEGLNQPQHF. CDR3 coding DNA: TGCAGCGTTGATGAGGGGCTCAATCAGCCCCAGCATTTT.

The chain recombines TRBV2 with TRBJ1-2, with TRBD1 as a possible D gene (5 bases). Trimming pared 1 base from V and 12 bases from J, leaving 15 bases between. The germline CDR1 and CDR2 sequences are SNHLY and FYNNEI. There are 13 residues in the CDR3. Written as DNA, the CDR3 is TGTGCCAGCAGTGAAGGGAAATACCGGGGGAACACCTTC. It specifies CASSEGKYRGNTF.

The rearrangement links TRBV7-9 to TRBJ2-7; D call uncertain. Trimming left V 5 bases short and J 3 bases short, with 14 bases between. In germline, CDR1 is SEHNR, CDR2 FQNEAQ (reference sequence). The CDR3 loop spans 14 amino acids. The CDR3 nucleotides are TGTGCCAGCAGCCCTCAGGCTCACTTCTACGAGCAGTACTTC. Its translation is CASSPQAHFYEQYF.

This clone was seen only a few times. The chain uses TRBV14 and TRBJ2-7, with D possibly being TRBD2 (5 bases). This CDR3 is built from 15 residues. Germline V gives CDR1 SGHDN, CDR2 FVKESK. V was pared by 4 bases and J by 2 bases, with 15 bases between. The CDR3 loop is CASSPQRLPPYEQYF. The CDR3 region has the DNA TGTGCCAGCAGCCCCCAGCGGCTCCCTCCCTACGAGCAGTACTTC.

The V and J genes are TRBV2 and TRBJ2-7, with a tentative D call TRBD1 (6 bases). V was cut by 5 bases and J by 0 bases, with 17 bases left in between. From germline, CDR1 is SNHLY and CDR2 FYNNEI. This CDR3 spans 16 amino acids. Here the CDR3 DNA reads TGTGCCAGCAGTAGGCATCCAGGGGCGAGCTCCTACGAGCAGTACTTC. It codes for CASSRHPGASSYEQYF.

This clone was picked up a small number of times. This same CDR3 is encoded by further DNA sequences in the sample. The rearrangement joins TRBV5-1 to TRBJ2-7; D unclear. Germline V gives CDR1 SGHRS, CDR2 YFSETQ. V was shortened by 0 bases and J by 0 bases, with 7 bases between the two germline ends. This CDR3 comprises 14 residues. The CDR3 sequence: CASSLGPDSYEQYF. The CDR3 nucleotides are TGCGCCAGCAGCTTGGGGCCGGACTCCTACGAGCAGTACTTC. The full variable domain, with the rest looked up from reference TRBV5-1 and TRBJ2-7, is KAGVTQTPRYLIKTRGQQVTLSCSPISGHRSVSWYQQTPGQGLQFLFEYFSETQRNKGNFPGRFSGRQFSNSRSEMNVSTLELGDSALYLCASSLGPDSYEQYFGPGTRLTVT.

V usage is TRBV30 and J usage is TRBJ1-2; TRBD1 matches at 8 bases. Germline values: CDR1 GTSNPN, CDR2 SVGIG (reference sequence). The J segment lost 8 bases and the V segment lost 1 base, leaving 6 bases of the junction unmatched. CDR3 length equals 13 residues. The CDR3 bases are TGTGCCTGGAGTGCCCAGGGGGCGGAGGGCTACACCTTC. This gives the protein CAWSAQGAEGYTF. The whole variable domain, filled in from reference TRBV30 and TRBJ1-2, reads SQTIHQWPATLVQPVGSPLSLECTVEGTSNPNLYWYRQAAGRGLQLLFYSVGIGQISSEVPQNLSASRPQDRQFILSSKKLLLSDSGFYLCAWSAQGAEGYTFGSGTRLTVV.

The CDR3 reads CAISDRALATTEAFF. CDR3 sequence (DNA): TGTGCCATCAGTGACAGGGCCCTAGCGACCACTGAAGCTTTCTTT. The genes are TRBV10-3 and TRBJ1-1; possibly TRBD1 for D (5 bases). With 3 bases removed from V and 4 bases from J, the gap between germline ends came to 15 bases. Germline V lookup: CDR1 ENHRY, CDR2 SYGVKD. The CDR3 runs to 15 residues.

This clone was detected only a few times. V is TRBV5-4 and J is TRBJ2-6; the D gene is possibly TRBD1 (5 bases). V lost 0 bases, J lost 0 bases, and 7 bases lay in between. Germline-derived CDR1 and CDR2 are SGHNT and YYREEE (reference sequence). The CDR3 is made up of 16 amino acids. The CDR3 region has the DNA TGTGCCAGCAGCTTGGGACAGTCCTCTGGGGCCAACGTCCTGACTTTC. Its protein is CASSLGQSSGANVLTF. Variable domain in full (rest from reference TRBV5-4 and TRBJ2-6): ETGVTQSPTHLIKTRGQQVTLRCSSQSGHNTVSWYQQALGQGPQFIFQYYREEENGRGNFPPRFSGLQFPNYSSELNVNALELDDSALYLCASSLGQSSGANVLTFGAGSRLTVL.

The chain has TRBV29-1 and TRBJ2-7, with 7 bases that match TRBD1. Germline values: CDR1 SQVTM, CDR2 ANQGSEA. V lost 7 bases to trimming and J lost 2 bases; unmatched junction nucleotides: 8. The CDR3 totals 13 residues. The chain's CDR3 is CSAMTGKTYEQYF. CDR3 coding DNA: TGCAGCGCGATGACAGGGAAAACCTACGAGCAGTACTTC.

As concerns this clone: The limits of the CDR3 on the DNA are not certain, so only TCRdb's listed CDR3 is given. The V and J genes are TRBV27 and TRBJ2-5; the table's TRBD2 call for D was not verified on the DNA. The germline CDR1 and CDR2 sequences are MNHEY and SMNVEV (reference sequence). Including both end residues, the CDR3 is 14 amino acids long. The CDR3 spells CASSLFGSGETQYF.

The V gene is TRBV5-1, the J gene TRBJ2-3; maybe TRBD2 (5 bases). Trimming cost V 2 bases and J 3 bases, with 10 bases left between them. CDR3 size: 14 residues. The germline V gene has CDR1 SGHRS and CDR2 YFSETQ. CDR3 nucleotide sequence: TGCGCCAGCAGCTTCCGGGAACCTACAGATACGCAGTATTTT. Translated: CASSFREPTDTQYF.

The chain is built from TRBV2 and TRBJ1-2, with a weak D call TRBD1 (6 bases). CDR1 is SNHLY and CDR2 is FYNNEI in the germline V gene. V lost 5 bases and J 8 bases, leaving 24 bases between the germline ends. The CDR3 totals 16 residues. CDR3 amino acids: CASSSRGGRGERGYTF. CDR3 DNA: TGTGCCAGCAGTTCACGTGGGGGGCGCGGAGAACGCGGCTACACCTTC. Full variable domain (rest looked up from reference TRBV2 and TRBJ1-2): EPEVTQTPSHQVTQMGQEVILRCVPISNHLYFYWYRQILGQKVEFLVSFYNNEISEKSEIFDDQFSVERPDGSNFTLKIRSTKLEDSAMYFCASSSRGGRGERGYTFGSGTRLTVV.

This clone was counted a few times. The chain combines TRBV7-2 with TRBJ2-7, with D tentatively TRBD1 (8 bases). Germline V gives CDR1 SGHTA, CDR2 FQGNSA. Trimming cost V 5 bases and J 5 bases, with 16 bases left between them. The CDR3 loop spans 14 amino acids. The CDR3 spells CASSPQGGSHEQYF. CDR3 DNA sequence: TGTGCCAGCAGCCCACAGGGGGGGTCCCACGAGCAGTACTTC. Based on the CDR3 plus reference TRBV7-2 and TRBJ2-7, the full variable domain is GAGVSQSPSNKVTEKGKDVELRCDPISGHTALYWYRQSLGQGLEFLIYFQGNSAPDKSGLPSDRFSAERTGGSVSTLTIQRTQQEDSAVYLCASSPQGGSHEQYFGPGTRLTVT.

The chain couples TRBV2 to TRBJ2-7; D remains ambiguous. CDR3 length: 12 amino acids. The germline V gene encodes CDR1 SNHLY and CDR2 FYNNEI. V lost 6 bases and J 5 bases, leaving 11 bases between the germline ends. CDR3 residues: CASSIQLNEQYF. In nucleotides, the CDR3 is TGTGCCAGCAGCATACAGTTAAACGAGCAGTACTTC.

The genes are TRBV4-2 and TRBJ2-7, with 8 nucleotides matching TRBD1. Germline CDR1 is LGHNA and CDR2 is YNFKEQ. V lost 1 base to trimming and J lost 4 bases; unmatched junction nucleotides: 0. The CDR3 covers 13 residues. The DNA for the CDR3 is TGTGCCAGCAGCCAAGGGGACAGGTACGAGCAGTACTTC. It specifies CASSQGDRYEQYF.

The sample holds a few counts of this clone. The chain combines TRBV27 with TRBJ1-2; D not certain. Germline lookup yields CDR1 MNHEY and CDR2 SMNVEV (reference sequence). The CDR3 has 17 amino acids. Trimming removed 5 bases from V and 5 bases from J, with 24 bases in between. In DNA form, the CDR3 reads TGTGCCAGCAGTCCGCCCTCCGGGGTAGGGTTCTCTTATGGCTACACCTTC. Its translation: CASSPPSGVGFSYGYTF.

V is TRBV5-1 and J is TRBJ1-6; TRBD1 agrees at 9 bases. The J segment lost 8 bases and the V segment lost 1 base, leaving 4 bases of the junction unmatched. The CDR3 is made up of 15 amino acids. Germline assignment: CDR1 SGHRS and CDR2 YFSETQ. This CDR3 is CASSLRRDRDSPLHF. In DNA, the CDR3 is TGCGCCAGCAGCTTGCGCCGGGACAGGGATTCACCCCTCCACTTT.

This clone was seen a handful of times. This CDR3 is also generated by other DNA sequences in the sample. The V and J genes are TRBV5-1 and TRBJ2-4; TRBD1 matches at 11 bases. This CDR3 contains 14 residues. Germline values: CDR1 SGHRS, CDR2 YFSETQ. The ends lost 4 bases at V and 7 bases at J; junction bases unmatched: 4. In DNA form, the CDR3 reads TGCGCCAGCAGCCTAGGACAGGGGGCGAACATTCAGTACTTC. Translating it yields CASSLGQGANIQYF.

The sample holds a few counts of this clone. In DNA form, the CDR3 reads TGTGCCAGCAGTGGTGGACACTCGAACACCGGGGAGCTGTTTTTT. This codes for CASSGGHSNTGELFF. This chain uses TRBV6-1 with TRBJ2-2, with D perhaps matching TRBD1 (5 bases). CDR1 and CDR2 (germline): MNHNS, SASEGT. V lost 4 bases, J lost 0 bases, and 9 bases lay in between. This CDR3 contains 15 residues.

The chain is built from TRBV29-1 and TRBJ2-7; D gene ambiguous. Trimming removed 6 bases from V and 0 bases from J, with 12 bases in between. The CDR3 has 13 amino acids. Germline V CDR1 and CDR2: SQVTM, ANQGSEA. The CDR3 is CSVFRTDSYEQYF. The CDR3 region has the DNA TGCAGCGTGTTTCGGACGGACTCCTACGAGCAGTACTTC.

The CDR3 reads CASSVVGTDTQYF. Here the CDR3 DNA reads TGTGCCAGCAGCGTAGTTGGCACAGATACGCAGTATTTT. The V and J genes are TRBV9 and TRBJ2-3; D uncertain. CDR1 is SGDLS and CDR2 is YYNGEE in the germline V gene. The CDR3 contains 13 residues. V dropped 0 bases and J dropped 1 base, with 3 bases sitting between them.

The chain recombines TRBV30 with TRBJ2-7; 10 bases align to TRBD1. V shed 4 bases, J shed 7 bases, and the junction held 10 bases outside the gene matches. The CDR3 is made up of 14 amino acids. CDR1 is GTSNPN and CDR2 is SVGIG in the germline V gene (reference sequence). The CDR3 loop is CAWTWPGQGKEQYF. The CDR3 DNA follows: TGTGCCTGGACCTGGCCGGGACAGGGGAAAGAGCAGTACTTC.

Only a few counts were recorded for this clone. The chain carries TRBV30 and TRBJ1-5; 7 nucleotides match TRBD1. V shed 2 bases, J shed 0 bases, and the junction held 7 bases outside the gene matches. Germline V lookup: CDR1 GTSNPN, CDR2 SVGIG (reference sequence). The CDR3 runs to 16 residues. Written as DNA, the CDR3 is TGTGCCTGGAGTTTGGCAGGGGGGAATAGCAATCAGCCCCAGCATTTT. Amino acids: CAWSLAGGNSNQPQHF.

The rearrangement links TRBV6-5 to TRBJ2-7; maybe TRBD2 (6 bases). V was pared by 10 bases and J by 5 bases, with 24 bases between. The V gene's germline CDR1 is MNHEY and CDR2 SVGAGI. The CDR3 totals 15 residues. The CDR3 nucleotides read TGTGCCACCTCCTCCGGGACTCCTGATCGAGACGAGCAGTACTTC. The encoded protein is CATSSGTPDRDEQYF.

The chain joins TRBV19 to TRBJ1-1; a possible D gene is TRBD1 (5 bases). This CDR3 spans 15 amino acids. Trimming removed 3 bases at V and 5 bases at J, with 16 bases between. Per the germline V gene, CDR1 is LNHDA and CDR2 is SQIVND (reference sequence). Here the CDR3 reads CASSIIWRGATEAFF. The DNA of the CDR3 is TGTGCCAGTAGTATTATTTGGAGGGGAGCTACTGAAGCTTTCTTT.